A single T cell receptor (beta chain) is shown here with its context. Its antigen remains unidentified. For sorted subsets, about 190 ng DNA per replicate equaled approximately 30,000 T cell genomes. TCRdb's copy holds only in-frame clones and misses some; the assay was immunoSEQ multiplex PCR. The table has 1.5 million to 1.9 million clones, under 99% seen once. These data are taken from a study of shared clonotypes between healthy human individuals. In the study overall: Three CD4 naive, three CD4 memory, two CD8 naive and one CD8 memory plate were used per donor.

Findings of the study overall: Naive subsets generally had larger estimated richness than memory subsets. Rarefaction revealed incomplete sorted-subset sequencing despite large depth.

The sequence was collected from a man aged 30-40 years in good health. The specimen was naive CD4+ T cells sorted from blood. This sample's subset: CD45RA+ positively selected.

The CDR3 spells CASSPRGQREKGKETQYF. The CDR3, as DNA: TGTGCCAGCAGCCCGAGGGGTCAGCGGGAGAAGGGCAAAGAGACCCAGTACTTC. V usage is TRBV13 and J usage is TRBJ2-5; 8 nucleotides match TRBD2. Germline CDR1 and CDR2: PRHDT and FYEKMQ (reference sequence). The CDR3 runs to 18 residues. Losses at the gene ends were 5 bases for V and 3 bases for J; bases not matched to a gene: 17.